This passage covers 19 T cell receptor beta chains from one sample sequenced in a study of T cell repertoires in cytomegalovirus infection. Their antigen targets remain unknown. One entry per CDR3 protein, called by TCRdb with MiXCR from the reads. The sample has a few hundred thousand distinct CDR3 sequences, under 25% seen once; the top ten hold roughly a fifth. The material was cultured PBMCs, obtained from culture after CMV antigen stimulation. The source is a human donor in good health (CMV status not recorded). Some clones in this sample may be carry-over from other donors' samples.

The chain carries TRBV7-2 and TRBJ2-5; a weak D match, TRBD2 (6 bases). V was shortened by 3 bases and J by 1 base, with 12 bases between the two germline ends. CDR1 and CDR2 from the germline V gene are SGHTA and FQGNSA. The CDR3 has 15 amino acids. CDR3 DNA: TGTGCCAGCAGCTTTGGAGGGGATTTCCAAGAGACCCAGTACTTC. It is translated as CASSFGGDFQETQYF.

The chain carries TRBV28 and TRBJ1-1; 8 bases are a match to TRBD1. Germline CDR1 is MDHEN and CDR2 is SYDVKM. This CDR3 has 14 amino acids. The J segment lost 10 bases and the V segment lost 3 bases, leaving 10 bases of the junction unmatched. The CDR3 nucleotides are TGTGCCAGCAGTTTCTTATCCGGGACAGGAATAGCTTTCTTT. Protein: CASSFLSGTGIAFF.

The J gene is TRBJ2-7, the V gene TRBV27, with D perhaps matching TRBD2 (6 bases). The CDR3 spans 14 residues. The ends were cut back, 7 bases at V and 3 bases at J, with 16 bases in the middle. Looked up from germline, CDR1 is MNHEY and CDR2 is SMNVEV (reference sequence). CDR3 sequence: CASTSGGQGYEQYV. DNA for the CDR3: TGTGCCAGCACCTCCGGGGGTCAAGGCTACGAGCAGTACGTC.

V usage is TRBV6-1 and J usage is TRBJ1-5; no clear D. V dropped 2 bases and J dropped 4 bases, with 9 bases sitting between them. The germline V gene encodes CDR1 MNHNS and CDR2 SASEGT. This CDR3 has 14 amino acids. CDR3 residues: CASSESGANQPQHF. DNA of the CDR3: TGTGCCAGCAGTGAATCGGGTGCGAATCAGCCCCAGCATTTT.

This chain uses TRBV28 with TRBJ2-2, with TRBD1 as a possible D gene (5 bases). Deletions cut 6 bases from V and 6 bases from J, with 11 bases between. This CDR3 is 13 amino acids long. From germline, CDR1 is MDHEN and CDR2 SYDVKM. The DNA of the CDR3 is TGTGCCAGCAGCAGTCTAGGGGCCGGGGAGCTGTTTTTT. Translating gives CASSSLGAGELFF.

The chain couples TRBV7-2 to TRBJ1-1; TRBD1 might be the D (5 bases). The ends were cut back, 4 bases at V and 1 base at J, with 13 bases in the middle. Per the germline V gene, CDR1 is SGHTA and CDR2 is FQGNSA. This CDR3 comprises 15 residues. The CDR3 nucleotides read TGTGCCAGCAGCTCCCCCGGGACGGGGAACACTGAAGCTTTCTTT. Its translation is CASSSPGTGNTEAFF.

This clonotype was picked up a small number of times. This rearrangement joins TRBV6-2 or TRBV6-3 to TRBJ2-7; no clear D gene. CDR1 and CDR2 from the germline V gene are MNHEY and SVGEGT. The germline V and J ends were trimmed by 6 bases and 2 bases, with 14 bases remaining between them. The CDR3 length is 14 residues. CDR3 residues: CASSWDGVTYEQYF. As DNA, the CDR3 is TGTGCCAGCAGCTGGGATGGGGTTACCTACGAGCAGTACTTC.

This clonotype was counted between two and nine times. This CDR3 is CSARDSKRGNQPQHF. CDR3 nucleotide sequence: TGCAGTGCTAGAGATTCAAAAAGGGGGAATCAGCCCCAGCATTTT. The chain links TRBV20-1 to TRBJ1-5; D might be TRBD1 (6 bases). Germline CDR1 and CDR2: DFQATT and SNEGSKA (reference sequence). Trimming pared 0 bases from V and 4 bases from J, leaving 13 bases between. The CDR3 is 15 amino acids.

This clonotype turned up a few times. The gene calls are TRBV12-3 or TRBV12-4 and TRBJ2-1; the match to TRBD2 covers 14 bases. V lost 3 bases to trimming and J lost 7 bases; unmatched junction nucleotides: 8. This CDR3 has 17 residues. The CDR3 sequence: CASSFRLAGGLRNEQFF. As DNA, the CDR3 is TGTGCCAGCAGTTTTCGACTAGCGGGAGGGCTGAGGAATGAGCAGTTCTTC.

This chain connects TRBV9 to TRBJ2-1; TRBD1 aligns across 8 bases. The germline CDR1 and CDR2 sequences are SGDLS and YYNGEE. This CDR3 spans 15 amino acids. Trimming cost V 1 base and J 7 bases; bases outside gene matches: 7. The CDR3 here is CASSVYLDRENEQFF. CDR3 in DNA: TGTGCCAGCAGCGTATATTTGGACAGGGAAAATGAGCAGTTCTTC. Based on the CDR3 plus reference TRBV9 and TRBJ2-1, the full variable domain is DSGVTQTPKHLITATGQRVTLRCSPRSGDLSVYWYQQSLDQGLQFLIQYYNGEERAKGNILERFSAQQFPDLHSELNLSSLELGDSALYFCASSVYLDRENEQFFGPGTRLTVL.

This clonotype was recorded a few times. The rearrangement uses TRBV11-3 and TRBJ2-1, with a possible D match to TRBD2 (7 bases). Trimming stripped 6 bases from V and 5 bases from J, with 17 bases between. This CDR3 has 15 residues. The germline V gene has CDR1 SGHNT and CDR2 YENEEA. CDR3 sequence: CASSRGGLPNNEQFF. CDR3 bases: TGTGCCAGCAGTCGCGGGGGCCTTCCGAACAATGAGCAGTTCTTC.

This rearrangement joins TRBV19 to TRBJ1-5; a weak D match, TRBD1 (5 bases). There are 16 residues in the CDR3. V was trimmed by 2 bases and J by 3 bases, leaving 14 bases between them. The germline V gene has CDR1 LNHDA and CDR2 SQIVND (reference sequence). For the CDR3, the DNA is TGTGCCAGTAGTATACCAGGGTCGGGCATCAATCAGCCCCAGCATTTT. It is translated as CASSIPGSGINQPQHF.

This clonotype was picked up many times. The V and J genes are TRBV7-6 and TRBJ2-3; 7 bases are shared with TRBD1. CDR1 and CDR2 (germline): SGHVS, FNYEAQ. CDR3 length: 16 amino acids. V lost 5 bases, J lost 4 bases, and 12 bases stayed unmatched. CDR3 sequence (DNA): TGTGCCAGCAGCGAACTAACAGGGGTGGCGGCAGATACGCAGTATTTT. Its protein is CASSELTGVAADTQYF.

This clonotype has a count of ten or more. The chain couples TRBV6-2 or TRBV6-3 to TRBJ1-1, with D perhaps matching TRBD1 (5 bases). Per the germline V gene, CDR1 is MNHEY and CDR2 is SVGEGT. This CDR3 comprises 13 residues. Trimming took 6 bases from V and 6 from J, leaving 14 bases between them. The CDR3, as DNA: TGTGCCAGCAGGACAAGGGGTTCCGCTGAAGCTTTCTTT. As protein: CASRTRGSAEAFF.

This clonotype was counted between two and nine times. The V gene is TRBV12-3 or TRBV12-4, the J gene TRBJ2-3; D unclear. V shed 3 bases and J shed 4 bases, with 14 bases lying between them. The CDR3 consists of 15 residues. CDR3 sequence: CASSFWQLGADTQYF. The DNA for the CDR3 is TGTGCCAGCAGTTTCTGGCAGCTTGGGGCAGATACGCAGTATTTT.

J is TRBJ2-5 and V is TRBV20-1; TRBD2 aligns across 8 bases. CDR1 and CDR2 (germline): DFQATT, SNEGSKA (reference sequence). The CDR3 loop spans 16 amino acids. Trimming removed 1 base from V and 5 bases from J; junction bases left unmatched: 12. CDR3 region: CSARAFSSGRFETQYF. CDR3 DNA: TGCAGTGCTAGAGCGTTCTCCAGCGGGAGATTTGAGACCCAGTACTTC.

The chain recombines TRBV7-2 with TRBJ2-1, with D maybe TRBD2 (6 bases). The CDR3 contains 13 residues. The V gene lost 1 base and the J gene lost 13 bases, with 14 bases spanning the gap. Germline loops: CDR1 SGHTA, CDR2 FQGNSA. In DNA form, the CDR3 reads TGTGCCAGCAGCTTAGAGGCACGGCGGGATCAGTTCTTC. Translated, it gives CASSLEARRDQFF.

The V call is TRBV6-1, the J call TRBJ2-7; perhaps D is TRBD1 or TRBD2 (5 bases each). CDR3 length equals 13 residues. V lost 2 bases, J lost 3 bases, and 8 bases lay in between. Per germline, CDR1 MNHNS and CDR2 SASEGT. CDR3 loop: CASSELRGYEQYV. In nucleotides, the CDR3 is TGTGCCAGCAGTGAACTGAGGGGCTACGAGCAGTACGTC.

This clonotype was observed a few times. This chain joins TRBV6-2 or TRBV6-3 and TRBJ2-5; the D gene is possibly TRBD2 (7 bases). Trimming cost V 4 bases and J 10 bases, with 16 bases left between them. Germline assignment: CDR1 MNHEY and CDR2 SVGEGT. This CDR3 region has 13 residues. The CDR3 DNA sequence: TGTGCCAGCAGTTTGAGCGGGGCAGGGGACCAGTACTTC. It is translated as CASSLSGAGDQYF.